This is a list of T cell receptor beta chains from one sample in a study of identical twins. TCRdb re-called the 5' RACE reads with MiXCR, one entry per CDR3 protein. There are 550,000 to 800,000 distinct CDR3 sequences in the sample; around 7.4% occur only once, and 1.6% lies in the top ten. The sample was also linked to a second study, of yellow fever vaccine responses in identical twins.

Source material: PBMCs. These receptor sequences come from a woman between 18 and 29 years old in good health. Both conserved end residues are part of each CDR3. Fields, in order: J gene, D gene, V gene, clone size, CDR3 length, CDR3 protein, CDR3 DNA. The D gene is left open where the match is weak. Rows give clone size only sometimes, using once, few, many, or a class for an expanded clone.

j_call: TRBJ2-2; d_call: TRBD1; v_call: TRBV6-1; clone_size: many; cdr3_length: 12; cdr3_aa: CAGQGNTGELFF; cdr3_nt: TGTGCAGGACAGGGGAACACCGGGGAGCTGTTTTTT
j_call: TRBJ1-5; d_call: .; v_call: TRBV6-1; clone_size: .; cdr3_length: 14; cdr3_aa: CASSPRVGNQPQHF; cdr3_nt: TGTGCCAGCAGTCCGCGGGTTGGGAATCAGCCCCAGCATTTT
j_call: TRBJ1-6; d_call: .; v_call: TRBV3-1; clone_size: few; cdr3_length: 16; cdr3_aa: CASSPSFASYNSPLHF; cdr3_nt: TGTGCCAGCAGCCCGTCGTTTGCATCCTATAATTCACCCCTCCACTTT
j_call: TRBJ1-4; d_call: .; v_call: TRBV6-1; clone_size: few; cdr3_length: 14; cdr3_aa: CASSEMALREKLFF; cdr3_nt: TGTGCCAGCAGTGAAATGGCGCTCAGAGAAAAACTGTTTTTT
j_call: TRBJ2-2; d_call: .; v_call: TRBV14; clone_size: .; cdr3_length: 14; cdr3_aa: CASSQAGGSGELFF; cdr3_nt: TGTGCCAGCAGCCAAGCAGGGGGGTCCGGGGAGCTGTTTTTT
j_call: TRBJ1-4; d_call: TRBD1; v_call: TRBV4-1; clone_size: many; cdr3_length: 15; cdr3_aa: CASSRLQGFNEKLFF; cdr3_nt: TGCGCCAGCAGCAGACTACAGGGGTTTAATGAAAAACTGTTTTTT
j_call: TRBJ2-2; d_call: .; v_call: TRBV12-3/TRBV12-4; clone_size: .; cdr3_length: 14; cdr3_aa: CASRYRETTGELFF; cdr3_nt: TGTGCCAGCAGATACAGGGAGACGACCGGGGAGCTGTTTTTT
j_call: TRBJ2-7; d_call: .; v_call: TRBV29-1; clone_size: few; cdr3_length: 11; cdr3_aa: CSVRDLREQYF; cdr3_nt: TGCAGCGTTAGAGACCTGCGCGAGCAGTACTTC
j_call: TRBJ1-2; d_call: .; v_call: TRBV7-9; clone_size: many; cdr3_length: 14; cdr3_aa: CASRPRLGWNGYTF; cdr3_nt: TGTGCCAGCAGACCTCGTTTAGGCTGGAATGGCTACACCTTC
j_call: TRBJ1-2; d_call: TRBD1; v_call: TRBV6-4; clone_size: .; cdr3_length: 15; cdr3_aa: CASSPQGAINYGYTF; cdr3_nt: TGTGCCAGCAGTCCCCAGGGGGCAATCAACTATGGCTACACCTTC